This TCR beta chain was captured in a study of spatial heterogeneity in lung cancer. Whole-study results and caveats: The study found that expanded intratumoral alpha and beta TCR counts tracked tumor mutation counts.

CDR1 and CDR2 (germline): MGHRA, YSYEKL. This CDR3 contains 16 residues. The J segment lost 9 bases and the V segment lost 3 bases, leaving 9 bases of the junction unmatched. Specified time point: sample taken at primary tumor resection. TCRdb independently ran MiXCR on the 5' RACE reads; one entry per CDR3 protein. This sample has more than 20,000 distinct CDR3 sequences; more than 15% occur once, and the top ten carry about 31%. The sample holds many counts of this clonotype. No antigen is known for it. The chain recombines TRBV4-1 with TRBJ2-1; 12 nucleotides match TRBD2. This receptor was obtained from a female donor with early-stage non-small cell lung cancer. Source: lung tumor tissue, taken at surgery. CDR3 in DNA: TGCGCCAGCAGCCATGCGGCTAGCGGGAGGGCAGGTGAGCAGTTCTTC. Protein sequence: CASSHAASGRAGEQFF.